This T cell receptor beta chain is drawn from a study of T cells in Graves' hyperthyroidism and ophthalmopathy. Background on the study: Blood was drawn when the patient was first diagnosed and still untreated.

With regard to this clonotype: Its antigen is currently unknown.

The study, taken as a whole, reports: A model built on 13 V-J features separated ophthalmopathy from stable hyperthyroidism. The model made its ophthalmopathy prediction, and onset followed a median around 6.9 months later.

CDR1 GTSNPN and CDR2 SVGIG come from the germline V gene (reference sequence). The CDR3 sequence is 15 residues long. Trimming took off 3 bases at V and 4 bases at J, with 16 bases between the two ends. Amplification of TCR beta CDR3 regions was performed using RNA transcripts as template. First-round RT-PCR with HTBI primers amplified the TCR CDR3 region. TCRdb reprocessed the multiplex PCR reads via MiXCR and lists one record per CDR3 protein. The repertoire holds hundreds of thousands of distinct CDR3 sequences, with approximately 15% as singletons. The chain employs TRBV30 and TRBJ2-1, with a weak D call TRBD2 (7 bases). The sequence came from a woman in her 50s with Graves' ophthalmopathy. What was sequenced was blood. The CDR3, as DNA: TGTGCCTGGAGGACCGGGGGGCGACCTTACAATGAGCAGTTCTTC. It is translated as CAWRTGGRPYNEQFF.